This T cell receptor beta chain originates from a study of cytomegalovirus exposure and HLA in healthy donors. V dropped 3 bases and J dropped 8; count of bases not matched to a gene: 7. CDR1 is LGHNA and CDR2 is YSLEER in the germline V gene. The CDR3 consists of 15 residues. Only one count was recorded for this clone. Its antigen is undetermined. Study-wide results and limits: A list of approximately 150 TCR beta chains associated with cytomegalovirus was given. Across donors, most TCRs were seen rarely, yet some public ones were widespread. Reports described diagnosis of cytomegalovirus status by the classifier as highly specific and sensitive.

TCRdb keeps only in-frame clones here, not all; method: immunoSEQ multiplex PCR. This repertoire shows some 270,000 clones, around 86% found once; its top ten account for approximately 1%. The origin of this receptor is a woman aged 18 to 35 in good health and CMV-seronegative. The chain is built from TRBV4-3 and TRBJ1-3, with 10 bases identical to TRBD1. Sequencing input: PBMCs. This CDR3 is CASSQGQGRVDTIYF. The CDR3 DNA sequence: TGCGCCAGCAGCCAGGGACAGGGGCGCGTAGACACCATATATTTT.